This T cell receptor (beta chain) was captured in a study of radiation and T cells in renal cell carcinoma. Study conclusions and caveats: Compared with controls, irradiated tumors showed greater TCR clonality. Intratumoral heterogeneity was not captured in these approximately 0.9 g regions.

J was trimmed by 2 bases and V by 4 bases; bases with no gene match: 6. The CDR3 extends over 15 amino acids. Germline CDR1 and CDR2: SGHDT and YYEEEE. Treatment in this sample: treatment-naive control, cytoreductive nephrectomy. This renal cell carcinoma was of the clear cell type. This clone was counted a few times. Antigen: not known. The data were produced by immunoSEQ multiplex PCR, yet TCRdb's version contains in-frame clones alone and is incomplete. The table shows 15,000 to 19,000 clones, with more than 55% occurring only once. The receptor's source is a man between 50 and 59 years old with renal cell carcinoma. Sequenced material: tumor tissue, taken from a patient whose treatment was nephrectomy without radiotherapy. This chain uses TRBV5-6 with TRBJ2-5, with 9 bases identical to TRBD2. The chain's CDR3 is CASSPLGLAQETQYF. CDR3 sequence (DNA): TGTGCCAGCAGCCCTTTGGGACTAGCTCAAGAGACCCAGTACTTC.